The 15 T cell receptor beta chains given below trace back to one sample, sequenced in a study of cytomegalovirus exposure and HLA in healthy donors. A multiplex PCR was run with 60 Vbeta primers and 13 Jbeta primers. Clones were sequenced by immunoSEQ multiplex PCR, and TCRdb holds only the in-frame ones, with some missing. The repertoire has around 150,000 clones, around 80% of them found once; the top ten carry around 6.6%. Sequenced material: PBMCs. Source of these receptors: a man aged 45-65 years in good health and CMV-seropositive.

V is TRBV6-1 and J is TRBJ2-5; TRBD1 might be the D (6 bases). The J call may be incorrect, as the DNA end agrees better with TRBJ2-7. From germline, CDR1 is MNHNS and CDR2 SASEGT. The CDR3 covers 13 residues. The CDR3 DNA follows: TGTGCCAGCAGGCTACAGGGATCCTACGAGCAGTACTTC. It codes for CASRLQGSYEQYF.

The chain joins TRBV19 to TRBJ2-7, with D possibly being TRBD2 (5 bases). Germline V gives CDR1 LNHDA, CDR2 SQIVND (reference sequence). Deletions cut 4 bases from V and 0 bases from J, with 13 bases between. CDR3 length: 15 residues. CDR3 protein: CASSTTDGNSYEQYF. The CDR3 DNA is TGTGCCAGTAGTACAACTGACGGGAACTCCTACGAGCAGTACTTC.

The chain couples TRBV7-6 to TRBJ1-3; D is possibly TRBD1 (6 bases). V dropped 4 bases and J dropped 2 bases, with 9 bases sitting between them. This CDR3 is 14 amino acids long. CDR1 SGHVS and CDR2 FNYEAQ come from the germline V gene. CDR3: CASSSTGTGNTIYF. The CDR3 bases are TGTGCCAGCAGCTCTACAGGGACTGGAAACACCATATATTTT.

The rearrangement joins TRBV6-1 to TRBJ1-5; the D gene is possibly TRBD1 (6 bases). Germline V gives CDR1 MNHNS, CDR2 SASEGT. The CDR3 covers 13 residues. V lost 8 bases to trimming and J lost 9 bases, with 17 bases between them. Written as DNA, the CDR3 is TGTGCCAGCTTTGGGGGCGTCGGTCGGCCCCAGCATTTT. It is translated as CASFGGVGRPQHF.

This clone appeared a few times. The V gene is TRBV28, the J gene TRBJ1-1; D ambiguous. The CDR3 is 15 amino acids. Trimming took 4 bases from V and 1 from J, leaving 13 bases between them. From germline, CDR1 is MDHEN and CDR2 SYDVKM. The CDR3 loop reads CASSSPRHPNTEAFF. DNA for the CDR3: TGTGCCAGCAGTTCCCCTCGACACCCGAACACTGAAGCTTTCTTT.

The chain combines TRBV6-5 with TRBJ2-3; D is possibly TRBD1 (6 bases). This CDR3 has 12 amino acids. The germline V gene has CDR1 MNHEY and CDR2 SVGAGI. Trimming took 6 bases from V and 8 from J, leaving 12 bases between them. As DNA, the CDR3 is TGTGCCAGCAGCCTGGGGGCCGGTACGCAGTATTTT. It is translated as CASSLGAGTQYF.

The chain joins TRBV4-1 to TRBJ1-1, with 7 bases lining up with TRBD1. The CDR3 has 15 amino acids. The V gene end was trimmed by 4 bases and the J gene end by 0 bases; junction bases not matched to a gene: 5. CDR1 MGHRA and CDR2 YSYEKL come from the germline V gene. The CDR3 reads CASSPTGALNTEAFF. Written as DNA, the CDR3 is TGCGCCAGCAGCCCTACAGGGGCCTTGAACACTGAAGCTTTCTTT.

The chain uses TRBV30 and TRBJ2-1, with 9 bases matching TRBD2. J gave up 0 bases and V 4 bases, and 7 bases lay outside the gene matches. Per germline, CDR1 GTSNPN and CDR2 SVGIG (reference sequence). This CDR3 region has 16 residues. The CDR3 sequence: CAWKASGMRSYNEQFF. The CDR3 nucleotides read TGTGCCTGGAAGGCTAGCGGGATGCGCTCCTACAATGAGCAGTTCTTC.

The chain joins TRBV6-4 to TRBJ1-1, with D possibly TRBD1 on 5 matching bases. V was cut by 6 bases and J by 11 bases, with 13 bases left in between. The CDR3 extends over 11 amino acids. Germline V gene sequence: CDR1 MRHNA, CDR2 SNTAGT. CDR3 DNA sequence: TGTGCCAGCAGGGCCGGGACTAACGCTTTCTTT. Its protein is CASRAGTNAFF.

The V call is TRBV25-1, the J call TRBJ1-1; D might be TRBD1 (5 bases). Germline CDR1 reads MGHDK; CDR2 reads SYGVNS. CDR3 length: 14 residues. With 1 base removed from V and 7 bases from J, the gap between germline ends came to 13 bases. The CDR3 is CASSEWGGGGEAFF. The CDR3 bases are TGTGCCAGCAGTGAATGGGGTGGGGGAGGTGAAGCTTTCTTT.

The chain recombines TRBV9 with TRBJ2-2, with 12 positions matching TRBD2. Per the germline V gene, CDR1 is SGDLS and CDR2 is YYNGEE. The V and J ends lost 3 bases and 5 bases, in that order; junction bases with no gene match: 5. The CDR3 consists of 16 residues. CDR3 nucleotide sequence: TGTGCCAGCAGCGCTAGCGGGGGGGTCAGGACCGGGGAGCTGTTTTTT. Residues: CASSASGGVRTGELFF.

The chain links TRBV9 to TRBJ1-2; 10 nucleotides match TRBD1. CDR1 and CDR2 from the germline V gene are SGDLS and YYNGEE. The CDR3 is 15 residues long. V gave up 3 bases and J gave up 3 bases; unmatched junction bases: 5. The CDR3 is CASSDRDRGYYGYTF. As DNA, the CDR3 is TGTGCCAGCAGCGACCGGGACAGGGGCTACTATGGCTACACCTTC.

This chain joins TRBV19 and TRBJ2-7, with D perhaps matching TRBD2 (6 bases). The CDR3 is made up of 13 amino acids. The germline V and J ends were trimmed by 5 bases and 5 bases, with 13 bases remaining between them. The V gene's germline CDR1 is LNHDA and CDR2 SQIVND (reference sequence). CDR3 region: CASSFGGVNEQYF. The CDR3, as DNA: TGTGCCAGTAGTTTCGGGGGAGTGAACGAGCAGTACTTC.

The J gene is TRBJ1-2, the V gene TRBV4-1, with D perhaps TRBD1 (6 bases). The CDR3 is 16 amino acids. CDR1 is MGHRA, CDR2 YSYEKL, per germline. Between the trimmed V and J ends, which lost 2 bases and 7 bases, there was a span of 20 bases. CDR3 protein: CASSQLGGYRVAGYTF. The CDR3 DNA sequence: TGCGCCAGCAGCCAACTTGGTGGGTACAGGGTTGCTGGCTACACCTTC.

The chain employs TRBV5-1 and TRBJ1-4; D may be TRBD1 (5 bases). Germline CDR1 reads SGHRS; CDR2 reads YFSETQ. V lost 7 bases and J 7 bases, leaving 17 bases between the germline ends. This CDR3 is 14 amino acids long. The CDR3 spells CASSFQGLGEKLFF. CDR3 nucleotide sequence: TGCGCCAGCTCCTTTCAGGGACTTGGTGAAAAACTGTTTTTT.